This paragraph covers one T cell receptor beta chain sequence. In the study's own analysis: The assay estimated nucleated cells by amplifying reference gene primers. Sequencing used immunoSEQ multiplex PCR; TCRdb keeps in-frame clones, though not all of them. The V and J calls and clone size come from that table; D and trimming were worked out from the DNA. The sample holds roughly 240,000 clones, 82% seen once. This entry belongs to a study of blood T cell repertoires in COVID-19. Study-level information: Samples of COVID-19 (acute and convalescent) were obtained from the United States, Italy and Spain.

Germline CDR1 is MNHEY and CDR2 is SVGAGI. This CDR3 comprises 14 residues. V was cut by 6 bases and J by 1 base, with 12 bases left in between. The chain carries TRBV6-5 and TRBJ2-5; a weak D match, TRBD1 (6 bases). The sequence came from a woman in her 70s with acute or convalescent COVID-19. The specimen sequenced was peripheral blood. The CDR3 coding sequence is TGTGCCAGCAGGACCGGGACACTCCAAGAGACCCAGTACTTC. The encoded protein is CASRTGTLQETQYF.